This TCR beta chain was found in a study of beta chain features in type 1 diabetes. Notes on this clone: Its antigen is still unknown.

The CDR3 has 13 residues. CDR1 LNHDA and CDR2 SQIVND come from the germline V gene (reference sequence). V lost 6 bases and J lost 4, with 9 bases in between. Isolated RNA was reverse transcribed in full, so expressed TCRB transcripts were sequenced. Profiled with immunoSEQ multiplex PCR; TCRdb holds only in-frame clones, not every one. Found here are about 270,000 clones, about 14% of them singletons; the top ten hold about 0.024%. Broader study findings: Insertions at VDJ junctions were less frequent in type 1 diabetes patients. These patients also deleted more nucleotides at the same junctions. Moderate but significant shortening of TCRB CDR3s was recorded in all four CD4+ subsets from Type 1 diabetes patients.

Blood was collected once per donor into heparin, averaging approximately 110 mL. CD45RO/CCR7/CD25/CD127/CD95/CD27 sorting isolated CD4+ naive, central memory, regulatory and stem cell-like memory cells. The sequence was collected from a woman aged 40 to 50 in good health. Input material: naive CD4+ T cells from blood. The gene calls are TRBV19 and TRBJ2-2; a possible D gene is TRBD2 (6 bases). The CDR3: CASRWGVTGELFF. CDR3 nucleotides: TGTGCCAGTAGATGGGGGGTCACCGGGGAGCTGTTTTTT.